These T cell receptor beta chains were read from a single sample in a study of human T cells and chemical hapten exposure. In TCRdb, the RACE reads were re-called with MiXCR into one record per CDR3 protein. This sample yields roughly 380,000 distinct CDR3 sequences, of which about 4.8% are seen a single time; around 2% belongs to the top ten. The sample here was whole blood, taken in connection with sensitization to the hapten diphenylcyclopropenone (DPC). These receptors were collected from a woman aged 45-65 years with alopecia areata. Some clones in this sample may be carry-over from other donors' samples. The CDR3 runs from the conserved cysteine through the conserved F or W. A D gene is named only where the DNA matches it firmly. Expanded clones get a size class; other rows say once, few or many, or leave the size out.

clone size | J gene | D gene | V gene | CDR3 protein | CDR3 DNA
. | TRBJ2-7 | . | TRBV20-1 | CSAPGRGSYEQYF | TGCAGTGCCCCGGGCCGGGGCTCCTACGAGCAGTACTTC
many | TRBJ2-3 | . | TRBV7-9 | CASSQGTVRTDTQYF | TGTGCCAGCAGCCAAGGGACGGTTCGCACAGATACGCAGTATTTT
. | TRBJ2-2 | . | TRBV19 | CASSIELAGELFF | TGTGCCAGTAGTATCGAACTGGCCGGGGAGCTGTTTTTT
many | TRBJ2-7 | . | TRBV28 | CASSFAQGIAYEQYF | TGTGCCAGCAGTTTCGCTCAGGGCATAGCCTACGAGCAGTACTTC
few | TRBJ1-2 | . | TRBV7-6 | CASSSYRNRGYTF | TGTGCCAGCAGCTCCTACAGGAATCGGGGCTACACCTTC
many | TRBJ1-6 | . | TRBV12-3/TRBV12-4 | CASTSGTFNSPLHF | TGTGCCAGCACCTCCGGGACATTTAATTCACCCCTCCACTTT
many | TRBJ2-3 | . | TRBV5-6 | CASSLAFQTQF | TGTGCCAGCAGCTTGGCCTTTCAGACCCAATTT
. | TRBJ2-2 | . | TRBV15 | CATSRDPPGALTGELFF | TGTGCCACCAGCAGAGATCCACCTGGGGCTCTAACCGGGGAGCTGTTTTTT
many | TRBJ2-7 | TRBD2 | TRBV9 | CASSVAGGGYEQYF | TGTGCCAGCAGCGTAGCGGGGGGAGGCTACGAGCAGTACTTC
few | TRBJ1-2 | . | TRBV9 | CASTEVGDGNYGYTF | TGTGCCAGCACCGAGGTCGGAGACGGGAACTATGGCTACACCTTC
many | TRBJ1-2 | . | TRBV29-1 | CSGLLGSRGYTF | TGCAGCGGACTACTAGGGAGTCGCGGCTACACCTTC
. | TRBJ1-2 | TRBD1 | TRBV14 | CASSQAGGTGYGYTF | TGTGCCAGCAGCCAAGCCGGAGGGACAGGCTATGGCTACACCTTC
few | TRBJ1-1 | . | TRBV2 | CASSEDLLNTEAFF | TGTGCCAGCAGTGAAGATCTACTGAACACTGAAGCTTTCTTT
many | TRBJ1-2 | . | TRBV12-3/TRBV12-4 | CASSLAGYGYTF | TGTGCCAGCTCACTGGCAGGGTATGGCTACACCTTC
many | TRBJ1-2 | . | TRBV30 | CAGLGGYGYTF | TGTGCCGGATTGGGAGGCTATGGCTACACCTTC
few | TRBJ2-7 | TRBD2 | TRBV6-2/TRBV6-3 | CASSTSGRSSYEQYF | TGTGCCAGCAGCACTAGCGGAAGAAGCTCCTACGAGCAGTACTTC
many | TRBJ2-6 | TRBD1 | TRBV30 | CAWSVGQGAANVLTF | TGTGCCTGGAGTGTCGGACAGGGGGCCGCCAACGTCCTGACTTTC